This T cell receptor (beta chain) was identified during a study of PD-1 blockade in classical Hodgkin lymphoma. Study-wide points: TCR diversity rose significantly by C4D1 in CD4+ but not CD8+ cells. Healthy donors were reported to have higher baseline TCR diversity than newly diagnosed patients.

Assay: immunoSEQ multiplex PCR; the TCRdb copy retains only in-frame clones and omits some. The sample lists roughly 140,000 clones, around 84% occurring once. Germline V gene sequence: CDR1 SGHTA, CDR2 FQGNSA. The CDR3 totals 14 residues. The V end was cut by 5 bases, the J end by 5 bases, with 15 bases between. A remark on this clone: The antigen remains undetermined.

Brentuximab vedotin exposure varied, and every patient relapsed after autologous stem cell transplantation. The sample here was peripheral blood mononuclear cells (PBMCs), taken before the second cycle of nivolumab. This TCR derives from a human donor with classical Hodgkin lymphoma. The chain couples TRBV7-2 to TRBJ1-1; unclear D gene. The CDR3 coding sequence is TGTGCCAGCAGCCCCGAAGGTGTCGGAACTGAAGCTTTCTTT. It yields the protein CASSPEGVGTEAFF.